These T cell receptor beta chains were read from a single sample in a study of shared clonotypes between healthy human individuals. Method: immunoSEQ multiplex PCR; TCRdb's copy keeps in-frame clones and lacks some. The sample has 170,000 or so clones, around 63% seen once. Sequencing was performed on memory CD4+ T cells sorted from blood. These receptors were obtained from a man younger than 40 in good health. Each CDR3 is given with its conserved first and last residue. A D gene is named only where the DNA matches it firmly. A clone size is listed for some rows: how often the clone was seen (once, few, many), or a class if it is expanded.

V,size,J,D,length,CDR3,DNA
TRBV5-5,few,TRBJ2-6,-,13,CASSLLGANVLTF,TGTGCCAGCAGCTTGTTAGGGGCCAACGTCCTGACTTTC
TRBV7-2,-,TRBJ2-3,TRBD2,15,CASRPKREGTDTQYF,TGTGCCAGCAGACCCAAGCGGGAGGGAACAGATACGCAGTATTTT
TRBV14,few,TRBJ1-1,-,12,CASSQDSGEAFF,TGTGCCAGCAGCCAAGATAGCGGGGAAGCTTTCTTT
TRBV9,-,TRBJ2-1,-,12,CASSVGGDEQFF,TGTGCCAGCAGCGTAGGGGGGGATGAGCAGTTCTTC
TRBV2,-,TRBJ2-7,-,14,CASTVWTAPAEQYF,TGTGCCAGCACCGTCTGGACAGCCCCGGCCGAGCAGTACTTC
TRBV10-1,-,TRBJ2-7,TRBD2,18,CASSDQLAGGKKAREQYF,TGCGCCAGCAGTGACCAACTAGCGGGAGGAAAAAAGGCACGCGAGCAGTACTTC
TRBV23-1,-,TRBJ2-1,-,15,CASRLRKASYNEQFF,TGCGCCAGCAGACTGAGAAAGGCCTCCTACAATGAGCAGTTCTTC
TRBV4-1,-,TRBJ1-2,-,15,CASRAILRDPYGYTF,TGCGCCAGCAGGGCCATCCTTCGCGACCCCTATGGCTACACCTTC
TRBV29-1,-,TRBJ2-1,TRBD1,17,CSVITTGDLNSYNEQFF,TGCAGCGTCATAACGACAGGGGATTTAAACTCCTACAATGAGCAGTTCTTC
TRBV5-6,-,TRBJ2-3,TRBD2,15,CASSLGAGGTDTQYF,TGTGCCAGCAGCTTGGGTGCGGGAGGCACAGATACGCAGTATTTT
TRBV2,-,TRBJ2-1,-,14,CASGKNLQGSEQFF,TGTGCCAGCGGAAAAAATCTACAGGGTTCTGAGCAGTTCTTC
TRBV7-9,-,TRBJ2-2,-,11,CASSYTGELFF,TGTGCCAGCAGCTACACCGGGGAGCTGTTTTTT
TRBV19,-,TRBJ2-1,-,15,CASSIGGTVRDEQFF,TGTGCCAGTAGTATAGGCGGGACAGTCAGGGATGAGCAGTTCTTC
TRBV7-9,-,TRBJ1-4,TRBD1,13,CASGTQGAPELFF,TGTGCCAGCGGTACACAGGGGGCACCCGAACTGTTTTTT
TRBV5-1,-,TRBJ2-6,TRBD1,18,CASSYPGQGGTGANVLTF,TGCGCCAGCAGCTATCCGGGACAGGGAGGAACTGGGGCCAACGTCCTGACTTTC
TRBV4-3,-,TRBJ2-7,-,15,CASSQVFNRAYEQYF,TGCGCCAGCAGCCAAGTCTTTAATAGGGCCTACGAGCAGTACTTC
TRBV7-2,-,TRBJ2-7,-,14,CASSLVPETYEQYF,TGTGCCAGCAGCTTAGTTCCGGAAACTTACGAGCAGTACTTC
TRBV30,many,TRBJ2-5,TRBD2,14,CAWTAGGPIETQYF,TGTGCCTGGACAGCGGGAGGGCCAATAGAGACCCAGTACTTC
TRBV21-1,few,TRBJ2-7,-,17,CASSSRSPGQPAYEQYF,TGTGCCAGCAGCAGCAGGTCACCGGGACAACCAGCCTACGAGCAGTACTTC
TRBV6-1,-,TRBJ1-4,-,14,CASVVGFRGEKLFF,TGTGCCAGCGTGGTCGGCTTCCGAGGTGAAAAACTGTTTTTT
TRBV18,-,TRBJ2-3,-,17,CASFPSNQAVLTDTQYF,TGTGCCAGCTTCCCCTCGAATCAGGCGGTCCTCACAGATACGCAGTATTTT
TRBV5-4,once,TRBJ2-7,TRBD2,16,CASSLKAGGSSYEQYF,TGTGCCAGCAGCCTCAAAGCGGGAGGTAGCTCCTACGAGCAGTACTTC
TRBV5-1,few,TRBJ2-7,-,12,CASSLELGEQYF,TGCGCCAGCAGCTTGGAGTTAGGCGAGCAGTACTTC
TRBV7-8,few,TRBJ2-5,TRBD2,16,CASSFSGGGTEETQYF,TGTGCCAGCAGCTTTAGCGGGGGGGGGACAGAAGAGACCCAGTACTTC
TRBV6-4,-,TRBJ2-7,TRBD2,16,CAGTAFPSGSSNEQYF,TGTGCCGGTACTGCCTTTCCTAGCGGGAGTAGCAACGAGCAGTACTTC
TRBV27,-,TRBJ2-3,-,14,CASSLSSSKDTQYF,TGTGCCAGCAGTTTATCTTCTAGCAAGGATACGCAGTATTTT
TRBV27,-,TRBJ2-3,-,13,CASSLRRTDTQYF,TGTGCCAGCAGTTTAAGGAGGACAGATACGCAGTATTTT
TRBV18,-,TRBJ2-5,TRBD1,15,CASSSYGTVQETQYF,TGTGCCAGCTCATCGTACGGGACAGTACAAGAGACCCAGTACTTC
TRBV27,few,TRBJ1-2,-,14,CASRQTGPIYGYTF,TGTGCCAGCAGACAGACAGGCCCCATCTATGGCTACACCTTC
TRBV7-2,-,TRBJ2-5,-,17,CASSPHSLGGWGETQYF,TGTGCCAGCAGCCCACATAGTTTAGGGGGTTGGGGAGAGACCCAGTACTTC
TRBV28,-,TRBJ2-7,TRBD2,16,CASSFRTSGRYNEQYF,TGTGCCAGCAGTTTTAGGACTAGCGGGAGGTACAACGAGCAGTACTTC
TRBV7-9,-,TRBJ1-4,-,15,CASSSRGAVQEKLFF,TGTGCCAGCAGCTCCCGAGGGGCAGTACAAGAAAAACTGTTTTTT
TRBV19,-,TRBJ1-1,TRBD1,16,CASSWTGGGRDTEAFF,TGTGCCAGTAGCTGGACAGGGGGCGGGCGGGACACTGAAGCTTTCTTT
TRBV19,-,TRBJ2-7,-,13,CASSGQTNYEQYF,TGTGCCAGTAGTGGACAGACGAATTACGAGCAGTACTTC
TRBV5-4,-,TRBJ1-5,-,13,CASSLDSMGPQHF,TGTGCCAGCAGCTTGGATTCTATGGGGCCCCAGCATTTT
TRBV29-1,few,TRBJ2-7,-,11,CSVRTGYEQYF,TGCAGCGTACGAACGGGTTACGAGCAGTACTTC
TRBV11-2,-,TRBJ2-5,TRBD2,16,CASSPGTSGRVETQYF,TGTGCCAGCAGCCCCGGGACTAGCGGGAGGGTAGAGACCCAGTACTTC
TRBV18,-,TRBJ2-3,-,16,CASSLLSGTAGDTQYF,TGTGCCAGCTCACTTTTAAGCGGGACAGCGGGGGATACGCAGTATTTT
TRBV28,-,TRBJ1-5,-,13,CASSWGGNQPQHF,TGTGCCAGCAGTTGGGGGGGCAATCAGCCCCAGCATTTT
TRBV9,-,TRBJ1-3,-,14,CASSVAISGNTIYF,TGTGCCAGCAGCGTAGCCATCTCTGGAAACACCATATATTTT
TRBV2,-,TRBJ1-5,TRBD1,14,CASARDRSNQPQHF,TGTGCCAGCGCCCGGGACAGAAGCAATCAGCCCCAGCATTTT
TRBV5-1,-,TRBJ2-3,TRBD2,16,CASSFSGRSGTDTQYF,TGCGCCAGCAGCTTTAGCGGGCGCTCGGGCACAGATACGCAGTATTTT
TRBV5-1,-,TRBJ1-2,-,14,CASSVGTDLGGYTF,TGCGCCAGCAGCGTCGGGACTGACCTAGGTGGCTACACCTTC
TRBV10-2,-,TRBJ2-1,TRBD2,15,CASSDLAGGHNEQFF,TGCGCCAGCTCGGATCTAGCGGGAGGGCACAATGAGCAGTTCTTC
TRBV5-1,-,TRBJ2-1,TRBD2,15,CASSEYSGGYNEQFF,TGCGCCAGCAGTGAATATAGCGGGGGATACAATGAGCAGTTCTTC
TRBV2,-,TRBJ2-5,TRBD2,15,CASSEVLAGEETQYF,TGTGCCAGCAGTGAAGTCCTAGCGGGAGAGGAGACCCAGTACTTC
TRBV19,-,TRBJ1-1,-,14,CASNTGAAGTEAFF,TGTGCCAGTAATACCGGGGCAGCGGGAACTGAAGCTTTCTTT
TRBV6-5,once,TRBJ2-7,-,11,CASSLRSEQYF,TGTGCCAGCAGCCTCCGGAGCGAGCAGTACTTC
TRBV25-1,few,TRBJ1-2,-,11,CASRGVSGYTF,TGTGCCAGCAGAGGGGTTTCTGGCTACACCTTC
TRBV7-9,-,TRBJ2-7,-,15,CASSLIAGATYEQYF,TGTGCCAGCAGCTTAATCGCAGGGGCAACCTACGAGCAGTACTTC